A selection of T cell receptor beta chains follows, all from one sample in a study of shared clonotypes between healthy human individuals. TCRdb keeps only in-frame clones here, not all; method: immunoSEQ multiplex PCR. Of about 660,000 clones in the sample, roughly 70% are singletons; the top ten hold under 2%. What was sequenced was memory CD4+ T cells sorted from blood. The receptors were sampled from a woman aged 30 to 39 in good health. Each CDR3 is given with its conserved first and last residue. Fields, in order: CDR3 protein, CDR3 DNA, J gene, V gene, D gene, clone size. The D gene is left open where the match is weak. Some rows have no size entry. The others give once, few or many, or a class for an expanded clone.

CASRFSRTSYEQYF,TGTGCCAGCAGGTTCTCCCGAACCTCCTACGAGCAGTACTTC,TRBJ2-7,TRBV27,.,few
CASSYQGTGGYTF,TGTGCCAGCAGTTACCAGGGTACAGGTGGCTACACCTTC,TRBJ1-2,TRBV6-5,.,once
CASGTGGRWSYEQYF,TGTGCCAGCGGGACAGGGGGCCGATGGTCCTACGAGCAGTACTTC,TRBJ2-7,TRBV28,TRBD1,.
CSGGEYGYTF,TGCAGTGGGGGTGAATATGGCTACACCTTC,TRBJ1-2,TRBV20-1,.,.
CASASDSISYNEQFF,TGCGCCAGCGCGTCGGACAGCATATCTTACAATGAGCAGTTCTTC,TRBJ2-1,TRBV5-1,.,.
CASSDPRLAGGQYF,TGTGCCAGCAGTGACCCCCGACTAGCGGGAGGCCAGTACTTC,TRBJ2-7,TRBV25-1,TRBD2,.
CASRRSGTGKGKNIQYF,TGTGCCAGCAGACGATCCGGGACAGGCAAGGGCAAAAACATTCAGTACTTC,TRBJ2-4,TRBV28,TRBD1,.
CASSPGQGVNEQFF,TGTGCCAGCTCACCGGGACAGGGGGTCAATGAGCAGTTCTTC,TRBJ2-1,TRBV18,TRBD1,.
CASSPGGGWGLKNTEAFF,TGTGCCAGCAGCCCGGGTGGGGGATGGGGACTAAAGAACACTGAAGCTTTCTTT,TRBJ1-1,TRBV28,.,.
CASSLTGFRYEQYF,TGTGCCAGCAGCCTAACAGGGTTTCGGTACGAGCAGTACTTC,TRBJ2-7,TRBV5-6,.,.
CAISESERANEKLFF,TGTGCCATCAGTGAGTCTGAAAGGGCGAATGAAAAACTGTTTTTT,TRBJ1-4,TRBV10-3,.,.
CSVVRLAGSTDTQYF,TGCAGCGTTGTAAGACTAGCGGGAAGCACAGATACGCAGTATTTT,TRBJ2-3,TRBV29-1,TRBD2,.
CASSLQPGDQPQHF,TGCGCCAGCAGCTTACAACCCGGCGATCAGCCCCAGCATTTT,TRBJ1-5,TRBV5-1,.,.
CASSRGQNYGYTF,TGCGCCAGCAGCCGGGGACAAAACTATGGCTACACCTTC,TRBJ1-2,TRBV5-1,.,.
CASSPQAGTKNIQYF,TGTGCCAGCTCACCACAAGCAGGGACCAAAAACATTCAGTACTTC,TRBJ2-4,TRBV18,.,.
CASSFPTDYYGYTF,TGTGCCAGCAGCTTCCCGACAGACTACTATGGCTACACCTTC,TRBJ1-2,TRBV7-9,.,.
CSVGHSGANVLTF,TGCAGCGTGGGACACTCTGGGGCCAACGTCCTGACTTTC,TRBJ2-6,TRBV29-1,.,many
CASSSRGGGGNQPQHF,TGTGCCAGCAGCTCCCGAGGGGGGGGAGGCAATCAGCCCCAGCATTTT,TRBJ1-5,TRBV7-8,.,.
CASTRTPGQGDLEQYF,TGTGCCAGTACCAGAACCCCGGGACAGGGGGACTTGGAGCAGTACTTC,TRBJ2-7,TRBV19,TRBD1,.
CTSSQDRGLAGVPRFREQYF,TGCACCAGCAGCCAAGATAGAGGACTAGCGGGAGTCCCGCGATTTCGGGAGCAGTACTTC,TRBJ2-7,TRBV1,.,.
CASSQDSVASYNEQFF,TGTGCCAGCAGCCAAGATTCCGTTGCCTCCTACAATGAGCAGTTCTTC,TRBJ2-1,TRBV4-2,.,.
CASRSTGYEQYF,TGTGCCAGCAGATCTACAGGGTACGAGCAGTACTTC,TRBJ2-7,TRBV6-5,.,.
CASSLAGVDTIYF,TGTGCCAGCAGCTTAGCAGGGGTTGACACCATATATTTT,TRBJ1-3,TRBV7-9,.,.
CASSYGGSGKAFF,TGTGCCAGCAGTTACGGGGGGTCGGGGAAGGCTTTCTTT,TRBJ1-1,TRBV6-6,.,.
CASRTSYSTDTQYF,TGCGCCAGCAGAACTAGCTATAGCACAGATACGCAGTATTTT,TRBJ2-3,TRBV4-1,.,few
CASSGQGGAEAFF,TGTGCCAGCAGTGGACAGGGTGGCGCTGAAGCTTTCTTT,TRBJ1-1,TRBV6-1,TRBD1,.
CASSKGMSNQPQHF,TGTGCCAGTAGTAAAGGGATGAGCAATCAGCCCCAGCATTTT,TRBJ1-5,TRBV19,.,.
CASLPGQRNTEAFF,TGTGCCAGCCTACCGGGACAGAGGAACACTGAAGCTTTCTTT,TRBJ1-1,TRBV28,TRBD1,.
CASSRGMRYNEQFF,TGTGCCAGCAGCCGTGGCATGCGGTACAATGAGCAGTTCTTC,TRBJ2-1,TRBV7-9,.,.
CASRKGTSGANVLTF,TGTGCCAGCAGGAAAGGGACCTCTGGGGCCAACGTCCTGACTTTC,TRBJ2-6,TRBV6-5,.,many
CASSMASGTYEQYF,TGTGCCAGTAGTATGGCCTCAGGAACCTACGAGCAGTACTTC,TRBJ2-7,TRBV19,.,once
CASSMSGSSYNEQFF,TGTGCCAGTAGTATGAGCGGGAGTAGTTACAATGAGCAGTTCTTC,TRBJ2-1,TRBV19,TRBD2,.
CASSWDDYGYTF,TGTGCCAGCAGCTGGGACGACTATGGCTACACCTTC,TRBJ1-2,TRBV6-5,.,many
CASSPSGTMNQPQHF,TGTGCCAGCTCACCATCGGGGACCATGAATCAGCCCCAGCATTTT,TRBJ1-5,TRBV18,.,many
CASSLSEDSYNEQFF,TGTGCCAGCAGCTTGAGCGAGGACTCCTACAATGAGCAGTTCTTC,TRBJ2-1,TRBV11-1,.,.